This TCR beta chain was found in a study of blood T cell repertoires in COVID-19. The wider study: Sources were T cells, B-cell-depleted T cells, or PBMCs; the material itself was cDNA or gDNA.

In the original analysis: Amplification with reference gene primers provided the estimates of nucleated cell counts. Profiling relied on immunoSEQ multiplex PCR, and the TCRdb table lists in-frame clones only, not all of them. V and J calls and clone size are copied from that table; D and trimming were computed from the DNA. The sample lists around 75,000 clones; roughly 91% were seen once. This CDR3 comprises 12 residues. Trimming removed 8 bases at V and 5 bases at J, with 12 bases between. The V gene's germline CDR1 is SNHLY and CDR2 FYNNEI. Input material: peripheral blood. This chain links TRBV2 with TRBJ2-5; a possible D gene is TRBD2 (6 bases). The TCR was taken from a man in his sixties with acute or convalescent COVID-19. CDR3 sequence (DNA): TGTGCCAGCGGGGGGACCCCCGAGACCCAGTACTTC. It codes for CASGGTPETQYF.